The clone carrying this T cell receptor beta chain turned up a few times. Its cognate antigen is unknown. The CDR3 spans 13 residues. Trimming shortened V by 7 bases and J by 8 bases, and 12 bases separated the two germline ends. The germline V gene encodes CDR1 MGHRA and CDR2 YSYEKL. This entry is derived from a study of a mutant IDH1 vaccine in newly diagnosed glioma. Turning to the study itself: Mean patient age was around 40 years; approximately 60% were male and around 38% female. Earlier treatment was radiotherapy, temozolomide, or both, with most getting both.

Indicated time point: week 23, last vaccination. With topical imiquimod, each dose of the vaccine consisted of 300 ug of mutant IDH1 20-mer peptide. New IDH1-mutant, ATRX-lost WHO grade 3 or 4 astrocytomas occurred in donors. Sequenced by immunoSEQ multiplex PCR; TCRdb stores in-frame clones only, minus some. The sample shows fewer than 30,000 clones, over 80% of them seen only once. Study findings and constraints: It was about 92% of patients that developed vaccine-induced immune responses.

This clonotype was sampled from a woman aged 18-29 years with glioma. This sequence joins TRBV4-1 and TRBJ1-6; no definite D call. The material sequenced was PBMCs, taken from a glioma patient whose treatment included an IDH1 peptide vaccine. The CDR3 loop reads CASNPTLDSPLHF. The CDR3 nucleotides read TGCGCCAGCAACCCAACTTTGGATTCACCCCTCCACTTT.